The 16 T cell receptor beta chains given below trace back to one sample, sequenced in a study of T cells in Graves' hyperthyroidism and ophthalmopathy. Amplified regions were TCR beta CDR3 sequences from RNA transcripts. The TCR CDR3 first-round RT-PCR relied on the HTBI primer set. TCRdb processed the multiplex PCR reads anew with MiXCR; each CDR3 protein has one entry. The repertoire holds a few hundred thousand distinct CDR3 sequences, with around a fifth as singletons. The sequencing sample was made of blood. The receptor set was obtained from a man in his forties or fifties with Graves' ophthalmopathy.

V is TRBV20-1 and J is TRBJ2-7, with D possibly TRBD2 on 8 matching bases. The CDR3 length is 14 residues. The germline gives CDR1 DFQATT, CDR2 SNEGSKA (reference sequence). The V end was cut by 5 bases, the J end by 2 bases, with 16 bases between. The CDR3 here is CSAGRGDRPYEQYF. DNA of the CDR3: TGCAGTGCTGGGCGGGGGGACAGACCCTACGAGCAGTACTTC.

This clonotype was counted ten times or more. This CDR3 reads CASTRVGRETQYF. CDR3 nucleotide sequence: TGTGCCAGCACCCGGGTAGGGCGGGAGACCCAGTACTTC. The rearrangement links TRBV28 to TRBJ2-5, with D hard to call. This CDR3 is 13 amino acids long. V was trimmed by 7 bases and J by 5 bases, leaving 14 bases between them. Germline V CDR1 and CDR2: MDHEN, SYDVKM. The full variable domain, in which reference TRBV28 and TRBJ2-5 provide the parts outside the CDR3, is DVKVTQSSRYLVKRTGEKVFLECVQDMDHENMFWYRQDPGLGLRLIYFSYDVKMKEKGDIPEGYSVSREKKERFSLILESASTNQTSMYLCASTRVGRETQYFGPGTRLLVL.

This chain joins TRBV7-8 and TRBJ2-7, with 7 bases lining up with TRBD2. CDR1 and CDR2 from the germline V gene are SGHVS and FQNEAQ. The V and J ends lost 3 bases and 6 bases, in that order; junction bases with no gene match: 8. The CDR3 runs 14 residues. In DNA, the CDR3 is TGTGCCAGCAGCTTGCGGCGGGAGATTCGCGAGCAGTACTTC. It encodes CASSLRREIREQYF.

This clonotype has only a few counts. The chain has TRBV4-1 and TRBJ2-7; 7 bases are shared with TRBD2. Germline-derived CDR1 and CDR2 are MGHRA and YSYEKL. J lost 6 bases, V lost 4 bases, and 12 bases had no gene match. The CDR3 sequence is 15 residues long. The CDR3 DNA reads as TGCGCCAGCAGCCTGCTAGCGGCAGTTCCGGGCGAGCAGTACTTC. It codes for CASSLLAAVPGEQYF.

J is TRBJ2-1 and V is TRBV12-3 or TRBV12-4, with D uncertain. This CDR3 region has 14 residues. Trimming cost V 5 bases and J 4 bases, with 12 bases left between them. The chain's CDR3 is CASSPPIIYNEQFF. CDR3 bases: TGTGCCAGCAGTCCCCCCATTATATACAATGAGCAGTTCTTC.

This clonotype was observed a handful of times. The DNA of the CDR3 is TGTGCCAGCAGCCAAGACTTCTTCGATGAGCAGTTCTTC. Protein: CASSQDFFDEQFF. The V call is TRBV3-1, the J call TRBJ2-1; D remains unclear. CDR3 length: 13 amino acids. CDR1 and CDR2 (germline): LGHDT, YNNKEL (reference sequence). Trimming shortened V by 0 bases and J by 8 bases, and 8 bases separated the two germline ends.

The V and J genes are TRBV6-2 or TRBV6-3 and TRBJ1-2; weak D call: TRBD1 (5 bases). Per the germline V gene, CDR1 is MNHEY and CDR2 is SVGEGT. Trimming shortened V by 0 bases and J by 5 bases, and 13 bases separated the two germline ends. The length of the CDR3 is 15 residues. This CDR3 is CASSYSTGRGYGYTF. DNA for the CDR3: TGTGCCAGCAGTTACTCGACGGGTCGGGGGTATGGCTACACCTTC.

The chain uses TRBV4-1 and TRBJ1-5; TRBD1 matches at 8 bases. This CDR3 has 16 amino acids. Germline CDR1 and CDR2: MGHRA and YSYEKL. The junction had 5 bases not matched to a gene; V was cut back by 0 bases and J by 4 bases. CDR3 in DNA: TGCGCCAGCAGCCAAGATCGAGGACAGGGAAATCAGCCCCAGCATTTT. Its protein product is CASSQDRGQGNQPQHF.

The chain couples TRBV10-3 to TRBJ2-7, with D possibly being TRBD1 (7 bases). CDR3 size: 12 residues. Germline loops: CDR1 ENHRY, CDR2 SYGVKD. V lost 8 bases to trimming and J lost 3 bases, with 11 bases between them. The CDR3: CAIGGTVYEQYF. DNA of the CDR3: TGTGCCATCGGCGGGACAGTCTACGAGCAGTACTTC.

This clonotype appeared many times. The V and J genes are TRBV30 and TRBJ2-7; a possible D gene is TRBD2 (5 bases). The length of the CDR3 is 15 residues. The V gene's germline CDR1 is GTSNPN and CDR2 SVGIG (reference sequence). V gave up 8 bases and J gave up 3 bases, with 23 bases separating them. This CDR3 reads CALEAPRPSYYEQYF. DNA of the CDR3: TGTGCCCTGGAGGCCCCCCGTCCAAGCTACTACGAGCAGTACTTC.

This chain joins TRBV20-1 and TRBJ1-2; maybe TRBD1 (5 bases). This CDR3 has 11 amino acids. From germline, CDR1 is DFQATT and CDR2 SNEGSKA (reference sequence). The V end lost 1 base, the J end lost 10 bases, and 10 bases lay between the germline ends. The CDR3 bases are TGCAGTGCTAGAGGGGGGGGTGACTACACCTTC. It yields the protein CSARGGGDYTF.

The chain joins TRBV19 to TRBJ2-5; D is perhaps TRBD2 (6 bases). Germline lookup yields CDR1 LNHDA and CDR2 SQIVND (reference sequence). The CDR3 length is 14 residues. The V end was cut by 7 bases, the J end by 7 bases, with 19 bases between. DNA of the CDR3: TGTGCCAGTACCCCCGGGGTGGACGGGGGGACCCAGTACTTC. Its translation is CASTPGVDGGTQYF.

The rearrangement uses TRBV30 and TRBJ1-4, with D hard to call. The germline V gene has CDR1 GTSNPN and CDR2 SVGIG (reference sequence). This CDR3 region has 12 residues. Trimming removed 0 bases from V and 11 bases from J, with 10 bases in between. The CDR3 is CAWSVASGKLFF. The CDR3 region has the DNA TGTGCCTGGAGTGTAGCGAGTGGGAAACTGTTTTTT.

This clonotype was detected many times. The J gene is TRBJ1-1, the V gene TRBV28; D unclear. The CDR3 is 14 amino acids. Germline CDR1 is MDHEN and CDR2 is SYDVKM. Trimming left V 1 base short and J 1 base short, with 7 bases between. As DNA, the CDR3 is TGTGCCAGCAGTTTATCGGGAACGAACACTGAAGCTTTCTTT. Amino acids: CASSLSGTNTEAFF.

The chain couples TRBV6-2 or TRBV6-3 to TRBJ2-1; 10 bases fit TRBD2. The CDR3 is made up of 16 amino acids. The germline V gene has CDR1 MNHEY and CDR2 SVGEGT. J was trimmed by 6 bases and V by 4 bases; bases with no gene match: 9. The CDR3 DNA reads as TGTGCCAGCAGTTCCGTCACTAGCGGGATGCTCAATGAGCAGTTCTTC. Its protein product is CASSSVTSGMLNEQFF.

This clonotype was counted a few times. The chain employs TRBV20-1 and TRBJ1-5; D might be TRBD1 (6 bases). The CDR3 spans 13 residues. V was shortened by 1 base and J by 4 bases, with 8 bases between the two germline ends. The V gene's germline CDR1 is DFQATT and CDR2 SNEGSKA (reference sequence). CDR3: CSARGQGNQPQHF. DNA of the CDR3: TGCAGTGCTAGAGGGCAGGGGAATCAGCCCCAGCATTTT.